This T cell receptor (beta chain) was profiled in a study of CD8 T cells in ankylosing spondylitis. Comment on this clonotype: The antigen remains unidentified.

Looked up from germline, CDR1 is MNHNS and CDR2 is SASEGT. The CDR3 runs 15 residues. Trimming stripped 5 bases from V and 4 bases from J, with 16 bases between. TCRdb processed the 5' RACE reads anew with MiXCR; each CDR3 protein has one entry. The sample consists of under 400,000 distinct CDR3 sequences, 11% of them appearing once. Study results and limitations: Within peripheral blood, clones linked to disease were CD8+ and relatively rare. Clones linked to disease were reported to show significant enrichment in matched ankylosing spondylitis synovial fluid. One TCR beta motif, made up of fewer than 10 highly homologous variants, appeared characteristic of ankylosing spondylitis blood.

Sequenced material: blood, either unsorted or a sorted T cell fraction (not recorded which). The receptor was derived from a female donor with ankylosing spondylitis or in good health (not recorded which). The J gene is TRBJ2-3, the V gene TRBV6-1; D may be TRBD1 or TRBD2 (5 bases each). This CDR3 reads CASSRDRGEADTQYF. CDR3 coding DNA: TGTGCCAGCAGTAGGGACCGAGGCGAGGCAGATACGCAGTATTTT.